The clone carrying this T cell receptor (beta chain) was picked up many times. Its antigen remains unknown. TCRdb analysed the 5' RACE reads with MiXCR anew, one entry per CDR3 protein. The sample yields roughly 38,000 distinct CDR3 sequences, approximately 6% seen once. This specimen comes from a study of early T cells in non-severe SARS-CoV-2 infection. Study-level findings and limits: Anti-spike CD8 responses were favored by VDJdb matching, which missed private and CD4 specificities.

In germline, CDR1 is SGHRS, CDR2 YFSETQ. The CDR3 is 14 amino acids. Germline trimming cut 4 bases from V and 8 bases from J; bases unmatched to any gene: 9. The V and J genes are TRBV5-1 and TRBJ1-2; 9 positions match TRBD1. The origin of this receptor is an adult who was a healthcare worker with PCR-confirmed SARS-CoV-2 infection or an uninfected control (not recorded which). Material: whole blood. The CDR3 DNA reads TGCGCCAGCAGCCCTGGGGACAGGGTCGAGGGCTACACCTTC. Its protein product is CASSPGDRVEGYTF.